This TCR beta chain was recovered during a study of Graves' ophthalmopathy and Graves' hyperthyroidism. Germline-derived CDR1 and CDR2 are DFQATT and SNEGSKA (reference sequence). The CDR3 covers 14 residues. The evidence that diagnosis relied on was clinical symptoms, serum thyroxine, TRAb, thyroid ultrasound and orbital computed tomography. A volume of 9.5 to 10 ml of fresh peripheral blood supplied the PBMCs. The authors amplified TCR beta CDR3 regions, and they did so from RNA transcripts for repertoire sequencing. First-round RT-PCR relied on HTBI primers, and a second-round multiplex PCR came next. One entry per CDR3 protein results from TCRdb running MiXCR on the multiplex PCR reads. The table records almost 750,000 distinct CDR3 sequences, roughly 40% of them present only once. This clonotype was seen a single time. Possible read error: a much larger clone is one base away.

V gene TRBV20-1 combines with J gene TRBJ2-7, with TRBD2 matching over 13 bases. The origin of this receptor is an adult man with Graves' ophthalmopathy. The material sequenced was peripheral blood. The CDR3 nucleotides are TGCAGTGCTCTGACTAGCGGGAGGTTGTTGGAGCAGTGCTTC. Translation: CSALTSGRLLEQCF.